What follows describes a single TCR beta chain. TCRdb processed the RACE reads anew with MiXCR; each CDR3 protein has one entry. The table shows roughly 100,000 distinct CDR3 sequences, with 7% to 10% occurring only once. This sample is part of a study of human T cells and chemical hapten exposure. Time point here: patch test 2, 6 weeks after DPC sensitization. Regarding treatment: therapeutic diphenylcyclopropenone sensitization with weekly scalp DPC. V was pared by 3 bases and J by 6 bases, with 6 bases between. CDR3 length equals 11 residues. Germline values: CDR1 SQVTM, CDR2 ANQGSEA. The source is a woman between 40 and 50 years old with alopecia areata. Some clones in this sample may be carry-over from other donors' samples. The sample in question was whole blood, obtained in connection with sensitization to the hapten diphenylcyclopropenone (DPC). The genes are TRBV29-1 and TRBJ2-1; the D is unclear. In DNA form, the CDR3 reads TGCAGCGTTGACCTCCCCAATGAGCAGTTCTTC. Its protein product is CSVDLPNEQFF.